This TCR beta chain was found in a study of lymphopenia after photon versus proton radiotherapy. Produced via immunoSEQ multiplex PCR; TCRdb's table is partial and in-frame only. In the table there are about 30,000 clones, about 93% of which are singletons. Findings of the study overall: Better survival with proton therapy was suggested as possible, not demonstrated. Post-nadir diversity loss with photons came from oligoclonal expansion, particularly CD8+ Temra cells. Relative stability marked proton patients; photon patients lost diversity and naive cells.

Points on this clone: The antigen remains unidentified.

Unmatched junction bases numbered 4, after V lost 0 bases and J lost 8 bases. This CDR3 spans 14 amino acids. The germline CDR1 and CDR2 sequences are SGHRS and YFSETQ. The chain joins TRBV5-1 to TRBJ1-2; 10 bases are a match to TRBD1. The specimen comprised peripheral blood, sampled from a patient treated with photon-based radiotherapy. The receptor was isolated from a woman in her forties or fifties with cholangiocarcinoma. DNA of the CDR3: TGCGCCAGCAGCTTGGCCGGGACAGGGGAGGGCTACACCTTC. Translating it yields CASSLAGTGEGYTF.